These 23 T cell receptor beta chains share one sample of origin, sequenced in a study of graft-versus-host responses after intestinal transplantation. The antigens for these receptors are not known. The data were produced by immunoSEQ multiplex PCR, yet TCRdb's version contains in-frame clones alone and is incomplete. The table lists under 100,000 clones, about four fifths of them singletons. The source was unstimulated CD4+ T cells sorted from spleen or lymph node cells, collected before intestinal transplant. Source of these receptors: a human donor who received an intestinal transplant.

The chain employs TRBV5-4 and TRBJ2-2; the D is unclear. Germline CDR1 is SGHNT and CDR2 is YYREEE (reference sequence). Trimming left V 0 bases short and J 2 bases short, with 5 bases between. This CDR3 comprises 14 residues. CDR3 amino acids: CASSLGQNTGELFF. CDR3 nucleotides: TGTGCCAGCAGCTTGGGTCAAAACACCGGGGAGCTGTTTTTT.

This clone was counted a single time. V usage is TRBV5-4 and J usage is TRBJ2-2; D is undetermined. CDR1 is SGHNT, CDR2 YYREEE, per germline (reference sequence). The CDR3 contains 16 residues. Trimming cost V 0 bases and J 2 bases, with 11 bases left between them. This chain's CDR3 is CASSLASRGNTGELFF. CDR3 coding DNA: TGTGCCAGCAGCTTGGCCTCGAGAGGCAACACCGGGGAGCTGTTTTTT.

The chain uses TRBV18 and TRBJ1-5, with 11 bases lining up with TRBD1. Germline V gives CDR1 KGHSH, CDR2 LQKENI. The CDR3 has 17 amino acids. Trimming removed 3 bases from V and 3 bases from J; junction bases left unmatched: 7. CDR3 region: CASSPRGQGAYNQPQHF. In nucleotides, the CDR3 is TGTGCCAGCTCACCCCGAGGACAGGGGGCATACAATCAGCCCCAGCATTTT.

V and J are TRBV6-5 and TRBJ2-7; no clear D. The germline V gene encodes CDR1 MNHEY and CDR2 SVGAGI. The CDR3 runs to 15 residues. Deletions cut 7 bases from V and 2 bases from J, with 18 bases between. CDR3 sequence: CASTPKLVAPYEQYF. CDR3 DNA sequence: TGTGCCAGCACCCCTAAGCTAGTTGCGCCCTACGAGCAGTACTTC.

The chain recombines TRBV19 with TRBJ2-2; D gene uncertain. The CDR3 totals 15 residues. Trimming pared 5 bases from V and 1 base from J, leaving 11 bases between. CDR1 and CDR2 (germline): LNHDA, SQIVND (reference sequence). CDR3 bases: TGTGCCAGTAGTTTTCGGGTTCGGAACACCGGGGAGCTGTTTTTT. Its protein is CASSFRVRNTGELFF.

This sequence joins TRBV7-2 and TRBJ1-5; D possibly corresponds to TRBD1 (6 bases). The CDR3 consists of 15 residues. The V end was cut by 5 bases, the J end by 2 bases, with 13 bases between. Germline V gene sequence: CDR1 SGHTA, CDR2 FQGNSA. CDR3 loop: CASSGTGLGNQPQHF. The CDR3 DNA is TGTGCCAGCAGCGGTACAGGGTTGGGCAATCAGCCCCAGCATTTT. The whole variable domain, filled in from reference TRBV7-2 and TRBJ1-5, reads GAGVSQSPSNKVTEKGKDVELRCDPISGHTALYWYRQSLGQGLEFLIYFQGNSAPDKSGLPSDRFSAERTGGSVSTLTIQRTQQEDSAVYLCASSGTGLGNQPQHFGDGTRLSIL.

The genes are TRBV2 and TRBJ2-1, with TRBD2 matching 10 bases. This CDR3 has 14 residues. The trim removed 8 bases at V and 7 bases at J, leaving 8 bases unmatched. Germline V gene sequence: CDR1 SNHLY, CDR2 FYNNEI. CDR3 nucleotides: TGTGCCAGCGGCAGACTAGCGGGTTCAAATGAGCAGTTCTTC. Translated: CASGRLAGSNEQFF. The whole variable domain, filled in from reference TRBV2 and TRBJ2-1, reads EPEVTQTPSHQVTQMGQEVILRCVPISNHLYFYWYRQILGQKVEFLVSFYNNEISEKSEIFDDQFSVERPDGSNFTLKIRSTKLEDSAMYFCASGRLAGSNEQFFGPGTRLTVL.

This clone appeared a few times. The chain combines TRBV7-6 with TRBJ2-7; D is possibly TRBD2 (5 bases). The CDR3 extends over 14 amino acids. V lost 2 bases, J lost 3 bases, and 11 bases lay in between. Germline lookup yields CDR1 SGHVS and CDR2 FNYEAQ. CDR3 in DNA: TGTGCCAGCAGCTTATCGGGGAACAGCTACGAGCAGTACTTC. As protein: CASSLSGNSYEQYF.

The chain combines TRBV4-1 with TRBJ2-7; D not resolved. Per germline, CDR1 MGHRA and CDR2 YSYEKL. The CDR3 extends over 11 amino acids. The germline V and J ends were trimmed by 2 bases and 7 bases, with 6 bases remaining between them. For the CDR3, the DNA is TGCGCCAGCAGCCAATTTGAGGAGCAGTACTTC. Translated, it gives CASSQFEEQYF.

This rearrangement joins TRBV10-3 to TRBJ1-1; possibly TRBD1 for D (5 bases). Trimming pared 6 bases from V and 4 bases from J, leaving 12 bases between. CDR1 ENHRY and CDR2 SYGVKD come from the germline V gene. This CDR3 is 13 amino acids long. CDR3 sequence (DNA): TGTGCCATCAGGATCGGCGGGGGCACTGAAGCTTTCTTT. Protein: CAIRIGGGTEAFF.

V is TRBV7-8 and J is TRBJ2-1, with 13 bases aligning to TRBD2. The CDR3 loop spans 15 amino acids. The germline gives CDR1 SGHVS, CDR2 FQNEAQ. Unmatched junction bases numbered 3, after V lost 5 bases and J lost 5 bases. This CDR3 reads CASSLGLAGNNEQFF. CDR3 sequence (DNA): TGTGCCAGCAGCCTGGGACTAGCGGGAAACAATGAGCAGTTCTTC.

Written as DNA, the CDR3 is TGCGCCAGCAGCCGAGAAGGGGGACTAATCGGGGAGCTGTTTTTT. This gives the protein CASSREGGLIGELFF. V is TRBV4-1 and J is TRBJ2-2; possible D gene TRBD2, 7 bases. There are 15 residues in the CDR3. Trimming took 4 bases from V and 7 from J, leaving 16 bases between them. Germline-derived CDR1 and CDR2 are MGHRA and YSYEKL.

The V gene is TRBV6-1, the J gene TRBJ2-1; tentatively, D is TRBD2 (6 bases). V lost 1 base, J lost 8 bases, and 18 bases lay in between. The CDR3 covers 16 residues. Looked up from germline, CDR1 is MNHNS and CDR2 is SASEGT. The CDR3, as DNA: TGTGCCAGCAGTGAAGGCAGATATCCGGGAGTCGATGAGCAGTTCTTC. Its translation: CASSEGRYPGVDEQFF.

The chain uses TRBV28 and TRBJ1-2, with 9 positions matching TRBD1. This CDR3 has 17 amino acids. Germline trimming cut 5 bases from V and 7 bases from J; bases unmatched to any gene: 17. Germline V gives CDR1 MDHEN, CDR2 SYDVKM. As DNA, the CDR3 is TGTGCCAGCAGTCCCTCCGGACAGGGGAAGGGTGGGAGTGGCTACACCTTC. It codes for CASSPSGQGKGGSGYTF.

The CDR3 protein is CAISAGTGSHEQFF. DNA of the CDR3: TGTGCCATCAGTGCGGGGACAGGCAGCCATGAGCAGTTCTTC. V and J are TRBV10-3 and TRBJ2-1; 8 nucleotides line up with TRBD1. This CDR3 is 14 amino acids long. The trim removed 4 bases at V and 8 bases at J, leaving 7 bases unmatched. Germline lookup yields CDR1 ENHRY and CDR2 SYGVKD.

This rearrangement joins TRBV2 to TRBJ2-4, with D tentatively TRBD1 (5 bases). The CDR3 is 13 residues long. V lost 10 bases and J 7 bases, leaving 17 bases between the germline ends. The germline V gene has CDR1 SNHLY and CDR2 FYNNEI. As DNA, the CDR3 is TGTGCCACCTCCCAGGACAATTTGAACATTCAGTACTTC. Amino acid sequence: CATSQDNLNIQYF.

This clone has only a few counts. J is TRBJ1-4 and V is TRBV6-5; a weak D match, TRBD1 (5 bases). Germline CDR1 MNHEY, CDR2 SVGAGI. V lost 6 bases and J lost 7, with 18 bases in between. The CDR3 contains 15 residues. The CDR3 bases are TGTGCCAGCAGAGTCCGACAGCCCTCCGGTGAAAAACTGTTTTTT. The encoded protein is CASRVRQPSGEKLFF.

The chain couples TRBV6-1 to TRBJ1-5, with D unresolved. Trimming cost V 2 bases and J 6 bases, with 8 bases left between them. CDR3 length: 13 residues. Germline V gene lookup returns CDR1 MNHNS and CDR2 SASEGT. DNA of the CDR3: TGTGCCAGCAGTGAAACGGGGATTCAGCCCCAGCATTTT. Its translation is CASSETGIQPQHF.

The V and J genes are TRBV6-1 and TRBJ1-2, with 9 positions matching TRBD1. The CDR3 runs 15 residues. CDR1 and CDR2 (germline): MNHNS, SASEGT. The trim removed 6 bases at V and 3 bases at J, leaving 8 bases unmatched. The CDR3 here is CASSWDREGDYGYTF. CDR3 sequence (DNA): TGTGCCAGCAGCTGGGACAGGGAAGGGGACTATGGCTACACCTTC.

This chain uses TRBV18 with TRBJ2-2; 7 nucleotides agree with TRBD2. The CDR3 spans 14 residues. Germline loops: CDR1 KGHSH, CDR2 LQKENI. Losses at the gene ends were 5 bases for V and 3 bases for J; bases not matched to a gene: 3. CDR3 in amino acids: CASSAGVDTGELFF. As DNA, the CDR3 is TGTGCCAGCTCAGCGGGGGTGGACACCGGGGAGCTGTTTTTT. The full variable domain, with the rest looked up from reference TRBV18 and TRBJ2-2, is NAGVMQNPRHLVRRRGQEARLRCSPMKGHSHVYWYRQLPEEGLKFMVYLQKENIIDESGMPKERFSAEFPKEGPSILRIQQVVRGDSAAYFCASSAGVDTGELFFGEGSRLTVL.

The table lists this clone with a few counts. This chain links TRBV2 with TRBJ2-1, with 11 bases fitting TRBD2. The CDR3 is 15 residues long. The V gene end was trimmed by 6 bases and the J gene end by 6 bases; junction bases not matched to a gene: 7. Germline CDR1 and CDR2: SNHLY and FYNNEI. The CDR3 DNA reads as TGTGCCAGCAGGACCACTAGCGGGAGTTTCAATGAGCAGTTCTTC. As protein: CASRTTSGSFNEQFF.

The V gene is TRBV28, the J gene TRBJ2-7; tentatively, D is TRBD1 (6 bases). V gave up 6 bases and J gave up 4 bases, with 19 bases separating them. The germline V gene encodes CDR1 MDHEN and CDR2 SYDVKM. This CDR3 comprises 15 residues. Written as DNA, the CDR3 is TGTGCCAGCAGCACCGTCGAACAGGGTGGGTACGAGCAGTACTTC. Protein sequence: CASSTVEQGGYEQYF.

The chain recombines TRBV6-5 with TRBJ1-2; TRBD1 might be the D (5 bases). V was trimmed by 6 bases and J by 4 bases, leaving 12 bases between them. CDR3 length: 13 amino acids. CDR1 and CDR2 (germline): MNHEY, SVGAGI. The CDR3: CASRLRGSYGYTF. The CDR3 DNA reads TGTGCCAGCAGACTTAGGGGTTCCTATGGCTACACCTTC.